One T cell receptor beta chain is described in this entry. No cognate antigen has been identified for it. Per-base quality was not reported, and no clone a single base away is much larger than it. Genomic DNA was isolated from the sorted cells so that the TCRbeta CDR3 region could be sequenced. The immunoSEQ Assay was used for sequencing of TCRbeta CDR3 regions. TCRdb stores this immuneACCESS table with in-frame sequences only. Part of the clones is absent; in the studies checked, under half of the shortfall reflects unresolved V genes, and no reason is known for the rest. The sample has roughly 80,000 clones on record, around nine tenths of them singletons. Around 0.8% of the sample is held by the ten biggest clonotypes. The data were obtained in a study of OX40 agonist ivuxolimab in advanced cancers. A note on the overall study: The costimulatory receptor OX40 (CD134) was targeted by ivuxolimab, a fully human IgG2 agonistic monoclonal antibody. Of the roughly 53 patients in dose escalation, 19 had hepatocellular carcinoma, some 15 had melanoma, 9 had renal cell carcinoma and 9 had head and neck cancer. Prior anti-PD-1, anti-PD-L1 or anti-CTLA-4 therapy was permitted, and checkpoint inhibitors had been received by under 50% of dose-escalation patients. The paper reports the monotherapy dose-escalation portion (N of about 52 patients) of the phase I ivuxolimab trial. In the dose-escalation cohort, 70% to 90% of patients were male, and the mean age was roughly 60 years with a range of 23 to 79. The point of sequencing TCRbeta in the periphery was to test whether ivuxolimab changed TCR sequence diversity and drove clonal T-cell expansion. Partial responses occurred in three dose-escalation patients: two with cutaneous melanoma and one with hepatocellular carcinoma. Intravenous ivuxolimab was administered to patients every 2 weeks at six dose levels: 0.01, 0.1, 0.3, 1.5, 3 and 10 mg/kg. Here is what the overall study found, with its caveats: Antigen specificity was not determined for the clonally expanded peripheral T cells. In the 0.1-3.0 mg/kg groups, partial responders had among the lowest normalized peripheral clonal expansion, particularly in CD8+ T cells. At doses from 0.1 to 3.0 mg/kg, clonal expansion was seen in both CD4+ and CD8+ blood T cells between baseline and week 6. On average, CD8+ T cells showed more expanded clones than CD4+ T cells after ivuxolimab. Low levels of normalized T-cell clonal expansion were also seen in some nonresponding patients.

V is clipped by 2 bases and J by 8 bases, and the sequence between their germline boundaries is 12 bases long. Reading from cysteine to phenylalanine, the CDR3 counts 14 amino acids. CDR3 DNA is the only sequence kept; it has 42 bases, read in frame from the first base. The germline V gene encodes CDR1 MNHEY and CDR2 SVGAGI. Patients with autoimmune disease history or receiving systemic immunosuppression were excluded from the trial. Peripheral blood for TCR sequencing was collected from all dose cohorts at baseline, on cycle 4 day 1, and on cycle 7 day 1. Samples were obtained from an open-label, multicenter, first-in-human phase I dose-escalation trial of ivuxolimab. Adults with locally advanced or metastatic head and neck squamous cell, hepatocellular, melanoma or renal cell carcinoma were enrolled in the trial. CD4+ and CD8+ T cells were sorted separately from peripheral blood before TCR sequencing.

This TCR derives from an adult with an advanced solid tumor such as melanoma, head and neck, liver or kidney cancer. The source was CD4+ or CD8+ T cells sorted from blood, collected in a trial of the OX40 agonist ivuxolimab. Rearrangement joined TRBV6-5 to TRBJ1-4, with the D gene uncertain. CDR3 loop: CASSYGLRREKLFF. The sequence in DNA is TGTGCCAGCAGTTACGGACTCCGCCGGGAAAAACTGTTTTTT.